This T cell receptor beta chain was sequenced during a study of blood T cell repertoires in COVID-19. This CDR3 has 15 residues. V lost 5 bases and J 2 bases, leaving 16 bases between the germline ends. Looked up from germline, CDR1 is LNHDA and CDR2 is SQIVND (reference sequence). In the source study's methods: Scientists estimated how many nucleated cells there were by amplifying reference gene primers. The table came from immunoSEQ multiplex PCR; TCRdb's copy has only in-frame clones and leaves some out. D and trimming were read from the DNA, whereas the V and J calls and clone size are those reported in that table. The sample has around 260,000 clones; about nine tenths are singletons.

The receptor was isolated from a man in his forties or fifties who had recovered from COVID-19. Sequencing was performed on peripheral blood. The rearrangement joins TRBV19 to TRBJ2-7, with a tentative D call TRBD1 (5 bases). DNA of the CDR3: TGTGCCAGTAGTGAAAATAGACAGATCCCCTACGAGCAGTACTTC. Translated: CASSENRQIPYEQYF. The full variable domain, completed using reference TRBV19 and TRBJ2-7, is DGGITQSPKYLFRKEGQNVTLSCEQNLNHDAMYWYRQDPGQGLRLIYYSQIVNDFQKGDIAEGYSVSREKKESFPLTVTSAQKNPTAFYLCASSENRQIPYEQYFGPGTRLTVT.